This T cell receptor beta chain was retrieved from a study of T cell responses to AZD1222 COVID-19 vaccine. For the study at large: Second doses at about 4 or about 12 weeks were pooled.

The CDR3 runs 13 residues. The germline gives CDR1 MGHRA, CDR2 YSYEKL. J lost 5 bases, V lost 8 bases, and 5 bases had no gene match. The repertoire was sequenced with immunoSEQ multiplex PCR; TCRdb's copy has only in-frame clones and lacks some. The repertoire holds under 200,000 clones, with more than 75% as singletons. The specimen comprised peripheral blood, sampled on day 0 of AZD1222 vaccination. This clonotype was obtained from an adult in good health. The rearrangement joins TRBV4-1 to TRBJ1-5, with 8 bases fitting TRBD1. CDR3 nucleotides: TGCGCCAGCGCAGGGGGCTCCGATCAGCCCCAGCATTTT. Protein: CASAGGSDQPQHF.